Below, 30 T cell receptor beta chains from the same sample are listed, as sequenced in a study of control samples from healthy donors and cancer patients. TCRdb keeps only in-frame clones here, not all; method: immunoSEQ multiplex PCR. This repertoire shows 390,000 or so clones, 90% found once; its top ten account for 5% to 7%. Material: PBMCs. All receptors come from a man aged 40-50 years with head and neck cancer.

This clone was observed a few times. Compared with germline, one end of the junction differs, possibly owing to a read error. The V and J genes are TRBV7-9 and TRBJ1-2; D possibly corresponds to TRBD1 (6 bases). The CDR3 is 13 amino acids. Germline CDR1 reads SEHNR; CDR2 reads FQNEAQ (reference sequence). This CDR3 reads CASSLGGSYGYTF. The DNA for the CDR3 is TGTGCCAGCAGTTTAGGGGGGTCTTATGGCTACACCTTC.

The V call is TRBV7-3, the J call TRBJ2-1; 8 bases fit TRBD1. This CDR3 contains 15 residues. CDR1 is SGHTA, CDR2 FQGTGA, per germline. Germline trimming cut 1 base from V and 7 bases from J; bases unmatched to any gene: 6. This CDR3 reads CASSLIQGVNNEQFF. In DNA, the CDR3 is TGTGCCAGCAGCTTAATACAGGGGGTCAATAATGAGCAGTTCTTC.

The genes are TRBV28 and TRBJ2-3; 11 nucleotides match TRBD2. J gave up 6 bases and V 4 bases, and 18 bases lay outside the gene matches. Germline V gives CDR1 MDHEN, CDR2 SYDVKM. The CDR3 loop spans 19 amino acids. CDR3 region: CASSSVYLGVAGGPDTQYF. The CDR3, as DNA: TGTGCCAGCAGTTCCGTATACCTTGGGGTAGCGGGAGGGCCGGATACGCAGTATTTT.

The J gene is TRBJ2-1, the V gene TRBV10-2; 8 bases map to TRBD2. There are 16 residues in the CDR3. Germline V CDR1 and CDR2: WSHSY, SAAADI. The ends lost 2 bases at V and 4 bases at J; junction bases unmatched: 7. The CDR3 nucleotides are TGCGCCAGCAGTGAGGCTGCGGGGGGACCATACAATGAGCAGTTCTTC. Its protein is CASSEAAGGPYNEQFF.

CDR3 sequence: CASSMVSDYNEQFF. The CDR3 DNA sequence: TGTGCCAGTAGTATGGTGTCCGATTACAATGAGCAGTTCTTC. The genes are TRBV19 and TRBJ2-1, with D hard to call. Germline V CDR1 and CDR2: LNHDA, SQIVND (reference sequence). The CDR3 runs 14 residues. Trimming took 3 bases from V and 4 from J, leaving 10 bases between them.

The rearrangement links TRBV4-3 to TRBJ1-6; D might be TRBD1 (5 bases). This CDR3 region has 16 residues. Deletions cut 0 bases from V and 6 bases from J, with 12 bases between. CDR1 is LGHNA and CDR2 is YSLEER in the germline V gene. The CDR3 protein is CASSQDGDSTNSPLHF. The CDR3 coding sequence is TGCGCCAGCAGCCAAGATGGCGACAGCACTAATTCACCCCTCCACTTT.

The V and J genes are TRBV7-9 and TRBJ2-7; unclear D gene. V lost 2 bases and J lost 3, with 11 bases in between. Germline V CDR1 and CDR2: SEHNR, FQNEAQ (reference sequence). The CDR3 totals 14 residues. This chain's CDR3 is CASSLPIQNYEQYF. The CDR3 DNA reads TGTGCCAGCAGCTTACCCATACAGAACTACGAGCAGTACTTC.

The chain joins TRBV28 to TRBJ1-1; 7 nucleotides align to TRBD1. V shed 8 bases, J shed 1 base, and the junction held 7 bases outside the gene matches. Germline CDR1 MDHEN, CDR2 SYDVKM. The CDR3 has 14 amino acids. The CDR3, as DNA: TGTGCCAGCGGAACCGGGACAGCGAACACTGAAGCTTTCTTT. Its translation: CASGTGTANTEAFF.

The chain recombines TRBV5-8 with TRBJ1-2; no clear D. Germline-derived CDR1 and CDR2 are SGHTS and YDEGEE. Trimming removed 2 bases at V and 0 bases at J, with 11 bases between. The CDR3 length is 15 residues. The CDR3 spells CASSFRPVTNYGYTF. In DNA form, the CDR3 reads TGTGCCAGCAGCTTTCGGCCAGTAACTAACTATGGCTACACCTTC.

This rearrangement joins TRBV6-5 to TRBJ2-1; a possible D gene is TRBD2 (5 bases). The CDR3 length is 11 residues. The germline CDR1 and CDR2 sequences are MNHEY and SVGAGI. V shed 8 bases and J shed 3 bases, with 5 bases lying between them. The CDR3 sequence is CASRGYNEQFF. The CDR3 DNA reads as TGTGCCAGCCGGGGCTACAATGAGCAGTTCTTC.

The chain couples TRBV2 to TRBJ2-2; maybe TRBD1 (6 bases). The CDR3 is 14 residues long. The V and J ends lost 6 bases and 4 bases respectively, with 12 bases between them. In germline, CDR1 is SNHLY, CDR2 FYNNEI. This chain's CDR3 is CASRYREGTGELFF. The CDR3 DNA is TGTGCCAGCAGATACAGGGAAGGCACCGGGGAGCTGTTTTTT.

The gene calls are TRBV5-1 and TRBJ2-3; 11 nucleotides line up with TRBD2. The germline CDR1 and CDR2 sequences are SGHRS and YFSETQ. The CDR3 is made up of 16 amino acids. Trimming cost V 1 base and J 2 bases; bases outside gene matches: 3. The CDR3 is CASSLRLAGITDTQYF. CDR3 sequence (DNA): TGCGCCAGCAGCTTGAGACTAGCGGGGATCACAGATACGCAGTATTTT.

This chain uses TRBV6-5 with TRBJ1-2, with a tentative D call TRBD1 (6 bases). The ends were cut back, 6 bases at V and 2 bases at J, with 10 bases in the middle. This CDR3 region has 13 residues. Germline values: CDR1 MNHEY, CDR2 SVGAGI. The CDR3 coding sequence is TGTGCCAGCAGAAGGACAGTGAACTATGGCTACACCTTC. Its translation is CASRRTVNYGYTF.

The rearrangement uses TRBV7-9 and TRBJ2-1, with D possibly TRBD2 on 5 matching bases. V was shortened by 1 base and J by 10 bases, with 11 bases between the two germline ends. The CDR3 totals 13 residues. Germline CDR1 and CDR2: SEHNR and FQNEAQ (reference sequence). The CDR3 coding sequence is TGTGCCAGCAGCTTAGGGAAGGCGGGCGAGCAGTTCTTC. Its protein is CASSLGKAGEQFF.

This chain uses TRBV24-1 with TRBJ2-3; D perhaps matches TRBD2 (5 bases). Trimming shortened V by 5 bases and J by 4 bases, and 12 bases separated the two germline ends. The length of the CDR3 is 14 residues. The germline V gene encodes CDR1 KGHDR and CDR2 SFDVKD. The DNA of the CDR3 is TGTGCCACCAGTGTTGGGAGCTACCCAGATACGCAGTATTTT. Its translation is CATSVGSYPDTQYF.

This sequence joins TRBV9 and TRBJ1-2; D is undetermined. V lost 3 bases, J lost 2 bases, and 11 bases lay in between. Germline V gives CDR1 SGDLS, CDR2 YYNGEE. The length of the CDR3 is 14 residues. The CDR3 is CASSADTSNYGYTF. In DNA form, the CDR3 reads TGTGCCAGCAGCGCAGATACTTCCAACTATGGCTACACCTTC.

V usage is TRBV5-1 and J usage is TRBJ2-7; 9 nucleotides match TRBD1. Germline values: CDR1 SGHRS, CDR2 YFSETQ. The ends lost 0 bases at V and 3 bases at J; junction bases unmatched: 7. The CDR3 sequence is 16 residues long. CDR3 DNA sequence: TGCGCCAGCAGCTTGGGCCCGGGACAGGGCGGCTACGAGCAGTACTTC. It is translated as CASSLGPGQGGYEQYF.

The gene calls are TRBV6-2 or TRBV6-3 and TRBJ2-1; D gene ambiguous. The V gene's germline CDR1 is MNHEY and CDR2 SVGEGT. This CDR3 is 18 amino acids long. V gave up 4 bases and J gave up 0 bases, with 19 bases separating them. CDR3 amino acids: CASSSFQETTTSYNEQFF. Written as DNA, the CDR3 is TGTGCCAGCAGTTCTTTCCAGGAAACTACTACCTCCTACAATGAGCAGTTCTTC.

The rearrangement joins TRBV2 to TRBJ1-3; maybe TRBD1 (5 bases). CDR3 size: 18 residues. From germline, CDR1 is SNHLY and CDR2 FYNNEI. V dropped 7 bases and J dropped 0 bases, with 22 bases sitting between them. This CDR3 reads CASTNGDRGRFSGNTIYF. CDR3 in DNA: TGTGCCAGCACCAACGGGGATCGGGGCCGCTTCTCTGGAAACACCATATATTTT.

The genes are TRBV6-5 and TRBJ1-4; possible D gene TRBD1, 5 bases. This CDR3 is 15 amino acids long. Germline V lookup: CDR1 MNHEY, CDR2 SVGAGI. V was trimmed by 7 bases and J by 0 bases, leaving 12 bases between them. The CDR3 loop is CASIPGPATNEKLFF. CDR3 bases: TGTGCCAGCATTCCAGGGCCCGCAACTAATGAAAAACTGTTTTTT.

J is TRBJ2-1 and V is TRBV9, with 7 positions matching TRBD2. CDR1 and CDR2 from the germline V gene are SGDLS and YYNGEE. This CDR3 spans 15 amino acids. V shed 3 bases and J 1 base; nucleotides not matched to a gene: 4. CDR3 in amino acids: CASSGGGGSYNEQFF. The CDR3 DNA reads as TGTGCCAGCAGCGGCGGGGGAGGGTCCTACAATGAGCAGTTCTTC.

This chain's CDR3 is CASSKPGGMNTEAFF. DNA of the CDR3: TGTGCCAGCAGTAAACCAGGGGGTATGAACACTGAAGCTTTCTTT. The chain employs TRBV6-5 and TRBJ1-1; 7 bases map to TRBD1. Germline V gene lookup returns CDR1 MNHEY and CDR2 SVGAGI. V trimming: 5 bases; J trimming: 0 bases; junction bases outside the gene matches: 6. This CDR3 has 15 amino acids.

This rearrangement joins TRBV2 to TRBJ2-7, with 8 bases that match TRBD2. With 4 bases clipped from V and 5 bases from J, the junction kept 7 bases outside the gene matches. The CDR3 loop spans 14 amino acids. The germline V gene encodes CDR1 SNHLY and CDR2 FYNNEI. The CDR3 loop is CASSAGLVPNEQYF. CDR3 nucleotides: TGTGCCAGCAGTGCGGGACTAGTTCCCAACGAGCAGTACTTC. The variable domain in full, completed from reference TRBV2 and TRBJ2-7, reads EPEVTQTPSHQVTQMGQEVILRCVPISNHLYFYWYRQILGQKVEFLVSFYNNEISEKSEIFDDQFSVERPDGSNFTLKIRSTKLEDSAMYFCASSAGLVPNEQYFGPGTRLTVT.

This sequence joins TRBV5-6 and TRBJ1-5, with a weak D call TRBD1 (5 bases). Trimming pared 4 bases from V and 5 bases from J, leaving 19 bases between. CDR3 size: 16 residues. From germline, CDR1 is SGHDT and CDR2 YYEEEE. For the CDR3, the DNA is TGTGCCAGCAGCCCGGACTGGCTCTTGGGGCATCAGCCCCAGCATTTT. It yields the protein CASSPDWLLGHQPQHF.

This chain connects TRBV24-1 to TRBJ2-2; TRBD2 agrees at 13 bases. The J segment lost 4 bases and the V segment lost 5 bases, leaving 3 bases of the junction unmatched. CDR1 and CDR2 from the germline V gene are KGHDR and SFDVKD. The CDR3 loop spans 16 amino acids. The chain's CDR3 is CATSVTSGGVTGELFF. DNA for the CDR3: TGTGCCACCAGTGTTACTAGCGGGGGGGTCACCGGGGAGCTGTTTTTT.

The J gene is TRBJ1-6, the V gene TRBV19; the D is unclear. The CDR3 contains 15 residues. The V gene's germline CDR1 is LNHDA and CDR2 SQIVND (reference sequence). V was clipped by 2 bases and J by 7 bases, with 12 bases between them. For the CDR3, the DNA is TGTGCCAGTAGTATACAGGATTGGGAAAATTCACCCCTCCACTTT. Amino acid sequence: CASSIQDWENSPLHF.

This rearrangement joins TRBV19 to TRBJ1-1; D uncertain. The CDR3 has 13 amino acids. V was pared by 3 bases and J by 2 bases, with 7 bases between. Germline-derived CDR1 and CDR2 are LNHDA and SQIVND (reference sequence). CDR3 coding DNA: TGTGCCAGTAGTATCTTCAGTAACACTGAAGCTTTCTTT. Translated, it gives CASSIFSNTEAFF.

V usage is TRBV27 and J usage is TRBJ2-1; D is perhaps TRBD1 or TRBD2 (5 bases each). Germline CDR1 reads MNHEY; CDR2 reads SMNVEV (reference sequence). Between the trimmed V and J ends, which lost 10 bases and 8 bases, there was a span of 21 bases. The CDR3 is 14 residues long. The CDR3 sequence: CATTRDLKGHEQFF. In DNA form, the CDR3 reads TGTGCCACCACCAGGGACCTAAAGGGTCATGAGCAGTTCTTC.

V gene TRBV30 combines with J gene TRBJ2-7; D uncertain. V lost 0 bases and J lost 5, with 11 bases in between. The V gene's germline CDR1 is GTSNPN and CDR2 SVGIG (reference sequence). The CDR3 loop spans 13 amino acids. This CDR3 is CAWSVRQIDEQYF. CDR3 DNA sequence: TGTGCCTGGAGTGTAAGGCAGATAGACGAGCAGTACTTC.

The genes are TRBV5-1 and TRBJ2-5; D unresolved. Germline CDR1 SGHRS, CDR2 YFSETQ. V was cut by 2 bases and J by 2 bases, with 4 bases left in between. The CDR3 spans 12 residues. CDR3 sequence (DNA): TGCGCCAGCAGCTTTCCGCAAGAGACCCAGTACTTC. As protein: CASSFPQETQYF.